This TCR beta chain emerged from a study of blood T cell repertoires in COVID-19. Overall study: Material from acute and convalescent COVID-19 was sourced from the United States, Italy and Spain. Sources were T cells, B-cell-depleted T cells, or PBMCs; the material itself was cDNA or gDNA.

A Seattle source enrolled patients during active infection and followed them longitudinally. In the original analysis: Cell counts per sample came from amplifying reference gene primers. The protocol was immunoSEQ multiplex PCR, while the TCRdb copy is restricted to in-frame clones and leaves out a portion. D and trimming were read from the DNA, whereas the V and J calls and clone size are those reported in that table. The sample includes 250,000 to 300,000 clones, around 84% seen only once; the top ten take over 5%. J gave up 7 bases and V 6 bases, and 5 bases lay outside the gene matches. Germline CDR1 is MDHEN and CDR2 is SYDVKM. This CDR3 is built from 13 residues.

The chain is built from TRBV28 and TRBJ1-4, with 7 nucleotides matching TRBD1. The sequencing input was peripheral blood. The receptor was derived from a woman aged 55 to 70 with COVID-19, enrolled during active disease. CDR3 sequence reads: CASSRDRVEKLFF. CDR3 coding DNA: TGTGCCAGCAGCCGCGACAGGGTTGAAAAACTGTTTTTT.